The next 4 T cell receptor beta chains were all read from a single sample in a study of cytomegalovirus exposure and HLA in healthy donors. Both 60 Vbeta primers and 13 Jbeta primers went into the PCR. Sequencing was performed with immunoSEQ multiplex PCR; in TCRdb, only in-frame clones are kept and a portion is missing. Found here are about 140,000 clones, 75% to 90% of them singletons; the top ten hold about 4.3%. The sequencing input was PBMCs. These receptors were collected from a man aged 40-49 years in good health and CMV-seronegative.

This chain connects TRBV27 to TRBJ2-2; D gene unclear. The CDR3 is made up of 14 amino acids. V was shortened by 1 base and J by 4 bases, with 7 bases between the two germline ends. Per germline, CDR1 MNHEY and CDR2 SMNVEV (reference sequence). CDR3 sequence: CASSLLQLTGELFF. CDR3 DNA: TGTGCCAGCAGTTTATTACAGCTCACCGGGGAGCTGTTTTTT.

The rearrangement uses TRBV7-2 and TRBJ2-2; tentatively, D is TRBD1 (5 bases). Germline CDR1 SGHTA, CDR2 FQGNSA. CDR3 size: 15 residues. The ends were cut back, 0 bases at V and 5 bases at J, with 10 bases in the middle. Here the CDR3 reads CASSLALQVTGELFF. The CDR3 bases are TGTGCCAGCAGCTTAGCACTACAGGTGACCGGGGAGCTGTTTTTT. Combining the CDR3 with reference TRBV7-2 and TRBJ2-2 gives the whole variable domain GAGVSQSPSNKVTEKGKDVELRCDPISGHTALYWYRQSLGQGLEFLIYFQGNSAPDKSGLPSDRFSAERTGGSVSTLTIQRTQQEDSAVYLCASSLALQVTGELFFGEGSRLTVL.

V and J are TRBV5-6 and TRBJ1-3; perhaps TRBD1 as D (5 bases). V shed 6 bases and J shed 4 bases, with 17 bases lying between them. Germline V gene data show CDR1 as SGHDT and CDR2 as YYEEEE. CDR3 length equals 15 residues. CDR3 in amino acids: CASTFARVDGNTIYF. The DNA of the CDR3 is TGTGCCAGCACCTTCGCCAGGGTCGACGGAAACACCATATATTTT. Filled out from reference TRBV5-6 and TRBJ1-3, the complete variable domain reads DAGVTQSPTHLIKTRGQQVTLRCSPKSGHDTVSWYQQALGQGPQFIFQYYEEEERQRGNFPDRFSGHQFPNYSSELNVNALLLGDSALYLCASTFARVDGNTIYFGEGSWLTVV.

V gene TRBV5-1 combines with J gene TRBJ1-1; D might be TRBD1 (5 bases). The CDR3 is made up of 15 amino acids. The germline V gene has CDR1 SGHRS and CDR2 YFSETQ. With 0 bases removed from V and 1 base from J, the gap between germline ends came to 10 bases. The CDR3 protein is CASSLARQGNTEAFF. CDR3 in DNA: TGCGCCAGCAGCTTGGCCCGGCAGGGGAACACTGAAGCTTTCTTT.